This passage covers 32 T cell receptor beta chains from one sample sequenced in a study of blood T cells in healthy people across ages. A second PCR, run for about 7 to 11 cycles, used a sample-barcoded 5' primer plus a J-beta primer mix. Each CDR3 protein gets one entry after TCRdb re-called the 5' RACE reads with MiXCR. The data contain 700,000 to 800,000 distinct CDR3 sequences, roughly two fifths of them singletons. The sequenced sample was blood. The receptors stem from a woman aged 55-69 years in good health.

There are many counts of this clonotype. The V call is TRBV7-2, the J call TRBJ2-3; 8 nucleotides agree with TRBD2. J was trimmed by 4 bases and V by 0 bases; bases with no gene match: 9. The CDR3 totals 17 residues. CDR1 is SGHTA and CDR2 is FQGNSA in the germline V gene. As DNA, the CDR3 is TGTGCCAGCAGCTTAGCGCCCGGCGGGAGGCCGGCAGATACGCAGTATTTT. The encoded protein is CASSLAPGGRPADTQYF. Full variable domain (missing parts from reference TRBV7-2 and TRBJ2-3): GAGVSQSPSNKVTEKGKDVELRCDPISGHTALYWYRQSLGQGLEFLIYFQGNSAPDKSGLPSDRFSAERTGGSVSTLTIQRTQQEDSAVYLCASSLAPGGRPADTQYFGPGTRLTVL.

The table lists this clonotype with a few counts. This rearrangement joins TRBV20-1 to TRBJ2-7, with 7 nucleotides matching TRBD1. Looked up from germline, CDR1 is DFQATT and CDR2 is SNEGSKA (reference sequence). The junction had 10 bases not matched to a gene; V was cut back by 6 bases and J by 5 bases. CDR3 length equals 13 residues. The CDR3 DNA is TGCAGTGCCTTACCCCTGGACAGGAACGAGCAGTACTTC. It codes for CSALPLDRNEQYF.

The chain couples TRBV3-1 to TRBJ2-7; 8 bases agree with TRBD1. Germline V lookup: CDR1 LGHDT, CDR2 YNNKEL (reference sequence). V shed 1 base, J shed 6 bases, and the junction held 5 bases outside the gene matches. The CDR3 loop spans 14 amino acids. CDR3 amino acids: CASSQGQGAIEQYF. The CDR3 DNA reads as TGTGCCAGCAGCCAAGGTCAGGGGGCAATCGAGCAGTACTTC.

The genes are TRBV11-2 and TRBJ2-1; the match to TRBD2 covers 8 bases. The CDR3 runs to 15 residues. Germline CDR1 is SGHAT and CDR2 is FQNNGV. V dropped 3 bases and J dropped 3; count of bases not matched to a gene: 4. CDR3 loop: CASSFAGGHYNEQFF. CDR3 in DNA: TGTGCCAGCAGCTTTGCGGGAGGACACTACAATGAGCAGTTCTTC.

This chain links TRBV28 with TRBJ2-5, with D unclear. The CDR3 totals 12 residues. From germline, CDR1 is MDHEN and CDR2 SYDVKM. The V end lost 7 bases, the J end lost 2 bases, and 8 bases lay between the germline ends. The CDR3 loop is CASNYGQETQYF. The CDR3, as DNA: TGTGCCAGCAATTACGGTCAAGAGACCCAGTACTTC.

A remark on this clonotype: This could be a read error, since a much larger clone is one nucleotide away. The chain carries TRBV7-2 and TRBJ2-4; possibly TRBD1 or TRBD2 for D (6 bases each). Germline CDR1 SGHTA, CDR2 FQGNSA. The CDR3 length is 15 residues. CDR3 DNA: TGTGCCGGCAGCTTGGGGGGCGCGGCCAAAAACATTCAGTACTTC. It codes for CAGSLGGAAKNIQYF.

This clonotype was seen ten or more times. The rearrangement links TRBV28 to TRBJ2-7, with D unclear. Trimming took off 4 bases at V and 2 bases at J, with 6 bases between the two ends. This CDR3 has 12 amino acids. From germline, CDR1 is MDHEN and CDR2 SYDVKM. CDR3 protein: CASSSVAYEQYF. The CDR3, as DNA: TGTGCCAGCAGTTCCGTAGCCTACGAGCAGTACTTC.

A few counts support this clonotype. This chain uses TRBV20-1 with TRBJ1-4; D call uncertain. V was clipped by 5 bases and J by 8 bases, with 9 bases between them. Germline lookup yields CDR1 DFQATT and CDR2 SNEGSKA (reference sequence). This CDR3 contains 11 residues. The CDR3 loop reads CSASGEEKLFF. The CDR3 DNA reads TGCAGTGCTTCTGGGGAGGAAAAACTGTTTTTT.

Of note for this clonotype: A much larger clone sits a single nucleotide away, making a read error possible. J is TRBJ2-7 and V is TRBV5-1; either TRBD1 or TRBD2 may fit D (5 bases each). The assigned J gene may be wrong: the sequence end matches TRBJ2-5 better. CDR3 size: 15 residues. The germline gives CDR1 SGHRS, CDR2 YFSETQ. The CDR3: CASSWDAARQGTQYF. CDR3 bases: TGCGCCAGCAGCTGGGACGCCGCTCGACAAGGGACCCAGTACTTC.

The CDR3 loop is CASSQDPGQGYYEQYF. The CDR3 DNA is TGCGCCAGCAGCCAAGATCCGGGACAGGGCTACTACGAGCAGTACTTC. The chain joins TRBV4-1 to TRBJ2-7; 9 bases fit TRBD1. CDR1 and CDR2 (germline): MGHRA, YSYEKL. This CDR3 comprises 16 residues. The junction had 6 bases not matched to a gene; V was cut back by 0 bases and J by 3 bases.

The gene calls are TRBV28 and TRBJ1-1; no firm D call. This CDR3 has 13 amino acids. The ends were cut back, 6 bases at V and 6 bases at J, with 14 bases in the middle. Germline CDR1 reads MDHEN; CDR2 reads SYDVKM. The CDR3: CASRRASGPEAFF. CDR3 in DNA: TGTGCCAGCAGGCGGGCCTCCGGCCCTGAAGCTTTCTTT.

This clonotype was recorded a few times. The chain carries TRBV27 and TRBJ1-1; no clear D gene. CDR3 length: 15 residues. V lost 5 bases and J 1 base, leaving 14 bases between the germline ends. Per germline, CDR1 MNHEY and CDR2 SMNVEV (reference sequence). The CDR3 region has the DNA TGTGCCAGCAGTCCCCTAGTGGCAGGGAACACTGAAGCTTTCTTT. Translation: CASSPLVAGNTEAFF.

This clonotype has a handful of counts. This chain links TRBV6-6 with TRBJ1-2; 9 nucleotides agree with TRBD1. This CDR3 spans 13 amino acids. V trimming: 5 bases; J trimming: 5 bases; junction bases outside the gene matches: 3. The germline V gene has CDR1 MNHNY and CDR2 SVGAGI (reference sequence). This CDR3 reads CASSETGGYGYTF. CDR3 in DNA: TGTGCCAGCAGTGAGACAGGGGGATATGGCTACACCTTC.

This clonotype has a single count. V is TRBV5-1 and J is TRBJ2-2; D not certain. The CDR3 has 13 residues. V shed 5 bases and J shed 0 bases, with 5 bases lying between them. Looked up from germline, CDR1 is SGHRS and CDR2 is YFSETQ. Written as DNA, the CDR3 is TGCGCCAGCAGTTGGTCGAACACCGGGGAGCTGTTTTTT. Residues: CASSWSNTGELFF.

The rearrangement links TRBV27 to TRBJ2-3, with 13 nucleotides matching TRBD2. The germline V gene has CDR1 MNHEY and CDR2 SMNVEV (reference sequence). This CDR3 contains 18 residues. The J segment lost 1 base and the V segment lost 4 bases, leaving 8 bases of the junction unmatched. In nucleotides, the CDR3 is TGTGCCAGCAGTTCGGGACTAGCGGGGTTCCCTCGCACAGATACGCAGTATTTT. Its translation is CASSSGLAGFPRTDTQYF.

CDR3 coding DNA: TGTGCCAGCAGCTTGAAGACAGACTCCTACAATGAGCAGTTCTTC. Amino acids: CASSLKTDSYNEQFF. The chain is built from TRBV5-5 and TRBJ2-1; D may be TRBD1 (5 bases). The V end was cut by 1 base, the J end by 0 bases, with 8 bases between. This CDR3 region has 15 residues. The V gene's germline CDR1 is SGHKS and CDR2 YYEKEE (reference sequence).

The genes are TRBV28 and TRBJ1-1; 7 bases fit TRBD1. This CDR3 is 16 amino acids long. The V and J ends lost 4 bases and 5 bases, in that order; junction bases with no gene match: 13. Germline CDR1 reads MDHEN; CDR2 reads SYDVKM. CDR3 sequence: CASSSGQRSLGTEAFF. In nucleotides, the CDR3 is TGTGCCAGCAGTTCGGGACAGCGTAGTTTGGGGACTGAAGCTTTCTTT.

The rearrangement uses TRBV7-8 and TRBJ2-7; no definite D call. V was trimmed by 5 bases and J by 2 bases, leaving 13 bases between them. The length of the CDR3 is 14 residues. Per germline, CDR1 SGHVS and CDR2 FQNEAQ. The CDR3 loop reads CASSPTLSTYEQYF. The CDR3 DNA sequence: TGTGCCAGCAGCCCTACCCTCTCCACCTACGAGCAGTACTTC.

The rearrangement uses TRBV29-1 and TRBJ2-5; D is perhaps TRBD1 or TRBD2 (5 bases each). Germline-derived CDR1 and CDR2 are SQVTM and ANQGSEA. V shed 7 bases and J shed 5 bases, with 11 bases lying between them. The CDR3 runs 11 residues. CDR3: CSGVWGETQYF. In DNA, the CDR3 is TGCAGCGGTGTATGGGGGGAGACCCAGTACTTC.

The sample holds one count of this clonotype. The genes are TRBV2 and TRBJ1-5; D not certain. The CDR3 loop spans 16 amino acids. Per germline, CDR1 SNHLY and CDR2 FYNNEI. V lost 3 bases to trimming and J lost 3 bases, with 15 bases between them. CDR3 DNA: TGTGCCAGCAGTGAGCTCCAGGAACCTTACAATCAGCCCCAGCATTTT. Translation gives CASSELQEPYNQPQHF.

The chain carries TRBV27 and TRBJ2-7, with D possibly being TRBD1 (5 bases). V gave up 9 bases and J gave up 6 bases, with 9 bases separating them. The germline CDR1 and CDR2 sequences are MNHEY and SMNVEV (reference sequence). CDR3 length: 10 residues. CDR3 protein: CASGQAEQYF. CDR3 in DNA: TGTGCCAGTGGACAAGCCGAGCAGTACTTC.

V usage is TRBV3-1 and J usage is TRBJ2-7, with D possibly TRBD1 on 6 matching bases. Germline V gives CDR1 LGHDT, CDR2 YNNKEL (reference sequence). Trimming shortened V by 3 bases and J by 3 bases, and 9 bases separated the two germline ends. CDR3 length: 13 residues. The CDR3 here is CASSHRQVYEQYF. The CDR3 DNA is TGTGCCAGCAGCCACCGACAGGTCTACGAGCAGTACTTC.

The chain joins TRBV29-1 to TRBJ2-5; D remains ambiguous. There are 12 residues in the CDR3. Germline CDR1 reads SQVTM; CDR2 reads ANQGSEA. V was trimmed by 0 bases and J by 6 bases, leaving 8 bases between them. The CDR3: CSVEETQKTQYF. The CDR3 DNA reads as TGCAGCGTTGAAGAAACACAAAAGACCCAGTACTTC.

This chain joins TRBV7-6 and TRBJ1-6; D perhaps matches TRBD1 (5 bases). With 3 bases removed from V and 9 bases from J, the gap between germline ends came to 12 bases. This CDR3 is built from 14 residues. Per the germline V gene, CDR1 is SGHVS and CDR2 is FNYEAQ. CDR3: CASSFGAVGSPLHF. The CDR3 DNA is TGTGCCAGCAGCTTTGGGGCTGTAGGTTCACCCCTCCACTTT.

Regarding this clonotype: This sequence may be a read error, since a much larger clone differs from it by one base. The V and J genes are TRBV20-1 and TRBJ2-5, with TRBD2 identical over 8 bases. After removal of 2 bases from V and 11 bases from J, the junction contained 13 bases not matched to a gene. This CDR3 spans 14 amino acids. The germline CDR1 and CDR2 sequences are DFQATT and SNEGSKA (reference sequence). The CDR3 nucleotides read TGCAGTGCTAGACAGACTAGCGCGCCGAATGAGCAGTACTTC. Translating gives CSARQTSAPNEQYF.

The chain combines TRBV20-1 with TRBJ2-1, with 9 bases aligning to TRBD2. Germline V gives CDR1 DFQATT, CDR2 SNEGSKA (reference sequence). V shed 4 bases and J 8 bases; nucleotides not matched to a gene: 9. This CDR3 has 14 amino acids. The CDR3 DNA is TGCAGTGCTAAAGGTCTAGCGGGATGGGATGAGCAGTTCTTC. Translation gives CSAKGLAGWDEQFF.

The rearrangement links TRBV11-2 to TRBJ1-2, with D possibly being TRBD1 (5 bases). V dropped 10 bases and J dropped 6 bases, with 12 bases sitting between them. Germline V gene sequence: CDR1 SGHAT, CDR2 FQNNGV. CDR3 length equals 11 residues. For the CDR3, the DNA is TGTGCCACCCGGGGGGGACATGGCTACACCTTC. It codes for CATRGGHGYTF.

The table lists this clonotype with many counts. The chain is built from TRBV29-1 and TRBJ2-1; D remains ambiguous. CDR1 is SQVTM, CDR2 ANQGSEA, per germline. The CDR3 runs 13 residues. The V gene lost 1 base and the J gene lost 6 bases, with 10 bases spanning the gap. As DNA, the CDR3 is TGCAGCGTTGAAGGTGTGGAAATCAATGAGCAGTTCTTC. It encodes CSVEGVEINEQFF.

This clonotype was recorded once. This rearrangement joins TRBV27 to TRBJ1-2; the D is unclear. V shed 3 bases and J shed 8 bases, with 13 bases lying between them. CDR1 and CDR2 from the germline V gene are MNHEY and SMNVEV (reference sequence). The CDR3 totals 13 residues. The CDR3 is CASSFRARYGYTF. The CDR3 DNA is TGTGCCAGCAGTTTCAGAGCCCGCTACGGCTACACCTTC.

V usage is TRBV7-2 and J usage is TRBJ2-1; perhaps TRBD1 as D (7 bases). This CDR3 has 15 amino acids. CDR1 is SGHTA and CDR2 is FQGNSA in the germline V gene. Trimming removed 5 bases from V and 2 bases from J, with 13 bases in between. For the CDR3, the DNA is TGTGCCAGCAGCCCAGGGGGGTTTACCTACAATGAGCAGTTCTTC. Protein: CASSPGGFTYNEQFF.

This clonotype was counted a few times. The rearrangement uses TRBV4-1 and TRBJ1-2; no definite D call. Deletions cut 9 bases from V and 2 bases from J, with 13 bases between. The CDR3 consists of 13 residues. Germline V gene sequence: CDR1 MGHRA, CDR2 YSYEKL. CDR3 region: CASTGLENYGYTF. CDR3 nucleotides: TGCGCCAGTACGGGTCTCGAAAACTATGGCTACACCTTC.

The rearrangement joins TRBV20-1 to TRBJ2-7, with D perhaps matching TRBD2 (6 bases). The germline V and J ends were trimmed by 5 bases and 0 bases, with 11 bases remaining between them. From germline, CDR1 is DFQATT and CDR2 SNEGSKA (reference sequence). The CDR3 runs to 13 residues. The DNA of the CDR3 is TGCAGTGCTCCCGGGCGGGGCTCCTACGAGCAGTACTTC. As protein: CSAPGRGSYEQYF.